A selection of T cell receptor beta chains follows, all from one sample in a study of blood T cells in healthy people across ages. Via MiXCR, TCRdb re-called the 5' RACE reads, giving one row per CDR3 protein. The table has over a million distinct CDR3 sequences, 40% to 50% seen once. Sample: blood. These TCRs come from a woman aged 18-35 years in good health. CDR3s include the opening cysteine and the closing phenylalanine or tryptophan. D genes are given only for firm matches. Rows give clone size only sometimes, using once, few, many, or a class for an expanded clone.

d_call j_call clone_size v_call cdr3_aa cdr3_nt
NA TRBJ2-7 NA TRBV12-3/TRBV12-4 CASSLVGPYYEQYF TGTGCCAGCAGTTTAGTCGGTCCTTACTACGAGCAGTACTTC
NA TRBJ2-1 many TRBV5-5 CASRGTSSYNEQFF TGTGCCAGCAGGGGTACTTCTAGCTACAATGAGCAGTTCTTC
TRBD2 TRBJ2-4 few TRBV20-1 CSARRPLGTSGGIAKNIQYF TGCAGTGCACGACGGCCCCTAGGGACTAGCGGGGGTATAGCCAAAAACATTCAGTACTTC
TRBD2 TRBJ2-7 NA TRBV5-1 CASSGGTSGVSDEQYF TGCGCCAGCAGCGGGGGGACTAGCGGGGTCTCCGATGAGCAGTACTTC
TRBD1 TRBJ1-4 once TRBV27 CACSPGGGGGLFF TGTGCCTGCAGTCCAGGCGGAGGGGGCGGACTGTTTTTT
NA TRBJ2-3 NA TRBV15 CATKTEPSTDTQYF TGTGCCACAAAGACAGAGCCTAGCACAGATACGCAGTATTTT
TRBD2 TRBJ2-1 few TRBV11-1 CASSVIAGGLGEQFF TGTGCCAGCAGTGTGATAGCGGGGGGGTTAGGTGAGCAGTTCTTC
NA TRBJ1-5 few TRBV29-1 CSVEGIQGQPQHF TGCAGCGTTGAGGGCATACAGGGACAGCCCCAGCATTTT
NA TRBJ2-1 few TRBV7-2 CASSVEVHNEQFF TGTGCCAGCAGCGTGGAGGTACACAATGAGCAGTTCTTC
TRBD2 TRBJ2-3 NA TRBV6-2/TRBV6-3 CASSYKRGGYTDTQYF TGTGCCAGCAGTTACAAGCGGGGGGGGTACACAGATACGCAGTATTTT
TRBD1 TRBJ1-5 NA TRBV16 CASSTRDRGDQPQHF TGTGCCAGCAGCACCCGGGACAGGGGCGACCAGCCCCAGCATTTT
NA TRBJ1-6 NA TRBV6-6 CASSYWGGSSYNSPLHF TGTGCCAGCAGTTATTGGGGCGGTAGCTCCTATAATTCACCCCTCCACTTT
NA TRBJ2-1 NA TRBV3-1 CASSQDGRAGPGKNEQFF TGTGCCAGCAGCCAAGATGGACGTGCGGGCCCCGGGAAGAATGAGCAGTTCTTC
TRBD1 TRBJ1-1 many TRBV7-6 CASSLGWTGGTEAFF TGTGCCAGCAGCTTAGGATGGACAGGGGGTACTGAAGCTTTCTTT
NA TRBJ1-2 NA TRBV15 CATSRAAGWYGYTF TGTGCCACCAGCAGAGCGGCTGGGTGGTATGGCTACACCTTC
NA TRBJ1-6 NA TRBV30 CAWSPLHGYNSPLHF TGTGCCTGGAGTCCACTACACGGGTATAATTCACCCCTCCACTTT
TRBD2 TRBJ2-3 NA TRBV9 CASSVDPTSGVTDTQYF TGTGCCAGCAGCGTAGACCCAACTAGCGGGGTTACAGATACGCAGTATTTT
NA TRBJ2-5 few TRBV4-1 CASSRPEETQYF TGCGCCAGCAGCCGACCGGAAGAGACCCAGTACTTC
NA TRBJ2-5 NA TRBV2 CASSTSRTSPRETQYF TGTGCCAGCAGTACTTCCCGGACATCCCCGAGAGAGACCCAGTACTTC
NA TRBJ2-1 NA TRBV12-5 CASGLGLPEREQFF TGTGCTAGTGGTTTGGGACTACCCGAGAGGGAGCAGTTCTTC
TRBD2 TRBJ2-1 few TRBV7-9 CASSLRASGGADYNEQFF TGTGCCAGCAGCTTAAGGGCTAGCGGGGGGGCAGACTACAATGAGCAGTTCTTC
TRBD1 TRBJ1-2 NA TRBV20-1 CSAIGGQGFINYGYTF TGCAGTGCCATAGGGGGCCAGGGGTTCATTAACTATGGCTACACCTTC
NA TRBJ1-2 few TRBV20-1 CSAERVFSYGYTF TGCAGTGCTGAGAGGGTTTTTAGCTATGGCTACACCTTC
TRBD2 TRBJ2-5 NA TRBV9 CASSVGSGGTQETQYF TGTGCCAGCAGCGTAGGGAGCGGGGGGACCCAAGAGACCCAGTACTTC
NA TRBJ2-7 few TRBV30 CAWSVGGDAYEQYF TGTGCCTGGAGTGTTGGAGGGGATGCCTACGAGCAGTACTTC
TRBD2 TRBJ2-7 NA TRBV30 CAGMVREGSEQYF TGTGCCGGAATGGTCCGGGAGGGGAGCGAGCAGTACTTC
TRBD1 TRBJ2-5 NA TRBV5-1 CASSMRQGQETQYF TGCGCCAGCAGCATGCGACAGGGCCAAGAGACCCAGTACTTC
TRBD1 TRBJ2-6 few TRBV7-9 CASSLRDRSSGANVLTF TGTGCCAGCAGCTTACGGGACAGGAGCTCTGGGGCCAACGTCCTGACTTTC
NA TRBJ2-7 NA TRBV4-2 CASSQRSSAYEQYF TGTGCCAGCAGCCAAAGATCCTCTGCCTACGAGCAGTACTTC
TRBD2 TRBJ2-5 few TRBV3-1 CASSQDRTGLAGKTQYF TGTGCCAGCAGCCAAGATCGTACCGGCCTAGCGGGGAAGACCCAGTACTTC
NA TRBJ2-7 NA TRBV21-1 CASSNRDRGYF TGTGCCAGCAGCAACCGGGACAGGGGGTACTTC
NA TRBJ1-4 NA TRBV5-8 CASSRRRSEKLFF TGTGCCAGCAGCCGCAGGAGGAGTGAAAAACTGTTTTTT
NA TRBJ2-4 NA TRBV7-9 CASSLVDIQYF TGTGCCAGCAGCTTAGTAGACATTCAGTACTTC
NA TRBJ2-1 NA TRBV25-1 CASSGLGRDGQGGEHNEQFF TGTGCCAGCAGTGGTCTAGGAAGGGATGGACAGGGAGGGGAACACAATGAGCAGTTCTTC
NA TRBJ2-7 NA TRBV3-1 CASSQDLATYEQYF TGTGCCAGCAGCCAAGATTTGGCAACTTACGAGCAGTACTTC
TRBD2 TRBJ2-1 few TRBV20-1 CSARGVPSGNNEQFF TGCAGTGCTAGGGGGGTTCCTAGCGGTAACAATGAGCAGTTCTTC
NA TRBJ2-5 many TRBV29-1 CSVVGSPEETQYF TGCAGCGTCGTCGGGAGTCCCGAAGAGACCCAGTACTTC
TRBD2 TRBJ2-3 NA TRBV20-1 CSARFSGGTDTQYF TGCAGTGCTAGGTTTAGCGGGGGAACAGATACGCAGTATTTT
NA TRBJ1-6 NA TRBV20-1 CSARPDGSSPLHF TGCAGTGCTAGGCCTGATGGGAGTTCACCCCTCCACTTT
TRBD2 TRBJ2-1 NA TRBV20-1 CSARRIERGGNEQFF TGCAGTGCTAGACGGATTGAGCGGGGGGGCAATGAGCAGTTCTTC
NA TRBJ2-3 NA TRBV3-1 CASSPRDGRTDTQYF TGTGCCAGCAGCCCCCGGGACGGCCGCACAGATACGCAGTATTTT
NA TRBJ2-1 few TRBV20-1 CSARDTRGSTLSYNEQFF TGCAGTGCTAGAGATACCCGGGGTTCAACCCTCTCCTACAATGAGCAGTTCTTC
TRBD2 TRBJ2-3 NA TRBV11-1 CASSSDGGRGQYF TGTGCCAGCAGCTCGGACGGCGGGAGAGGGCAGTATTTT